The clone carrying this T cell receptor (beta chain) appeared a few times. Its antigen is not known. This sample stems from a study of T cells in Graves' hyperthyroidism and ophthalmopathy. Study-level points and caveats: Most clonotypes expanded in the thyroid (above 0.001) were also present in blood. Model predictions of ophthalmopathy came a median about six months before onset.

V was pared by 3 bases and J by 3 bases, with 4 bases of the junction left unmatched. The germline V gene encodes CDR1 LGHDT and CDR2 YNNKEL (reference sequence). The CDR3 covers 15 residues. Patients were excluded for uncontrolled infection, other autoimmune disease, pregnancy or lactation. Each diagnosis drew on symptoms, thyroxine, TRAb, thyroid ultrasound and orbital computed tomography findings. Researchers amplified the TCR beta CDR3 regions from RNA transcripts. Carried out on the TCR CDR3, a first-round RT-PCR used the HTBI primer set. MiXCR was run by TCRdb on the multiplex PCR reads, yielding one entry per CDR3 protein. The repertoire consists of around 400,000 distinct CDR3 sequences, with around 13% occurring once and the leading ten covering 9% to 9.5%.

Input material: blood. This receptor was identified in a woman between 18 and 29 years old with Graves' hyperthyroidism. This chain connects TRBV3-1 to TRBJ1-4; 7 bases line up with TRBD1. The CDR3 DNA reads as TGTGCCAGCAGCCACGCCGGGACAGCTAATGAAAAACTGTTTTTT. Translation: CASSHAGTANEKLFF. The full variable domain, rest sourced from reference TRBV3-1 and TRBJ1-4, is DTAVSQTPKYLVTQMGNDKSIKCEQNLGHDTMYWYKQDSKKFLKIMFSYNNKELIINETVPNRFSPKSPDKAHLNLHINSLELGDSAVYFCASSHAGTANEKLFFGSGTQLSVL.